These 11 T cell receptor beta chains were all obtained from the same sample, sequenced in a study of blood T cells in healthy people across ages. A second PCR, run for about 7 to 11 cycles, used a sample-barcoded 5' primer plus a J-beta primer mix. TCRdb independently ran MiXCR on the 5' RACE reads; one entry per CDR3 protein. The sample comprises about 1.8 million distinct CDR3 sequences, approximately 50% of which are singletons, and less than 2.5% rests with the top ten. The specimen was blood. The receptor set was obtained from a woman aged 40 to 50 in good health.

V gene TRBV6-5 combines with J gene TRBJ2-7; D not resolved. CDR1 is MNHEY, CDR2 SVGAGI, per germline. V shed 6 bases and J shed 1 base, with 13 bases lying between them. The CDR3 has 14 residues. DNA of the CDR3: TGTGCCAGCAGCACATCGCGAGTTTCCTACGAGCAGTACTTC. Translating gives CASSTSRVSYEQYF.

The chain combines TRBV6-2 or TRBV6-3 with TRBJ2-3; 8 positions match TRBD1. CDR3 length: 14 residues. The V gene's germline CDR1 is MNHEY and CDR2 SVGEGT. V was pared by 6 bases and J by 4 bases, with 6 bases of the junction left unmatched. Written as DNA, the CDR3 is TGTGCCAGCAGGGAGGACAGGGTGTCAGATACGCAGTATTTT. Encoded protein: CASREDRVSDTQYF.

This clonotype was counted between two and nine times. The chain is built from TRBV11-2 and TRBJ2-5; 8 bases match TRBD2. The V gene end was trimmed by 1 base and the J gene end by 5 bases; junction bases not matched to a gene: 9. The CDR3 is 16 residues long. Germline loops: CDR1 SGHAT, CDR2 FQNNGV. DNA for the CDR3: TGTGCCAGCAGCTTAGTCCGTCCGGGACTAGGGGAGACCCAGTACTTC. Its protein is CASSLVRPGLGETQYF.

The V gene is TRBV20-1, the J gene TRBJ2-5, with D possibly being TRBD2 (6 bases). The CDR3 length is 13 residues. V was trimmed by 6 bases and J by 1 base, leaving 12 bases between them. Germline CDR1 and CDR2: DFQATT and SNEGSKA (reference sequence). CDR3 nucleotide sequence: TGCAGTGCGCGGCGGGGCCCCCAAGAGACCCAGTACTTC. Translated: CSARRGPQETQYF.

The chain joins TRBV5-1 to TRBJ1-2; D gene uncertain. This CDR3 has 16 amino acids. The germline gives CDR1 SGHRS, CDR2 YFSETQ. V lost 1 base to trimming and J lost 0 bases, with 13 bases between them. The CDR3 region has the DNA TGCGCCAGCAGCTTGAATCCGCAGGCCCCTAACTATGGCTACACCTTC. Translated: CASSLNPQAPNYGYTF.

This clonotype was observed a handful of times. The chain joins TRBV7-3 to TRBJ2-1, with a tentative D call TRBD1 (6 bases). There are 13 residues in the CDR3. Germline V gene data show CDR1 as SGHTA and CDR2 as FQGTGA. Trimming took 6 bases from V and 5 from J, leaving 11 bases between them. CDR3 coding DNA: TGTGCCAGCAGGTCCGACAGGAACAATGAGCAGTTCTTC. Translation gives CASRSDRNNEQFF.

The chain couples TRBV2 to TRBJ1-1; D uncertain. Trimming left V 8 bases short and J 7 bases short, with 8 bases between. Germline CDR1 and CDR2: SNHLY and FYNNEI. The CDR3 loop spans 10 amino acids. The CDR3 is CASGDNEAFF. CDR3 bases: TGTGCCAGCGGGGATAATGAAGCTTTCTTT.

The V call is TRBV4-2, the J call TRBJ1-2; perhaps TRBD1 as D (6 bases). Germline CDR1 is LGHNA and CDR2 is YNFKEQ. The CDR3 has 13 residues. With 3 bases removed from V and 4 bases from J, the gap between germline ends came to 9 bases. CDR3 bases: TGTGCCAGCAGCCACCCCAGGGGCTATGGCTACACCTTC. The encoded protein is CASSHPRGYGYTF.

This chain joins TRBV9 and TRBJ2-5; 7 positions agree with TRBD2. V was clipped by 3 bases and J by 11 bases; unmatched bases: 16. CDR3 length: 15 amino acids. CDR1 is SGDLS, CDR2 YYNGEE, per germline. This chain's CDR3 is CASSEGRVWGNEQYF. The CDR3 DNA follows: TGTGCCAGCAGCGAGGGGAGGGTTTGGGGGAATGAGCAGTACTTC.

This clonotype was recorded a few times. In DNA, the CDR3 is TGTGCCAGCAGCCAAGTTGGGACAGGGCTTAACTATGGCTACACCTTC. Residues: CASSQVGTGLNYGYTF. V is TRBV14 and J is TRBJ1-2, with 9 bases matching TRBD1. Germline trimming cut 1 base from V and 1 base from J; bases unmatched to any gene: 4. The CDR3 totals 16 residues. Germline CDR1 SGHDN, CDR2 FVKESK.

This clonotype was recorded a few times. The germline gene is not matched at one end of the junction; a read error may be the cause. The chain recombines TRBV20-1 with TRBJ1-2; D might be TRBD1 (5 bases). This CDR3 has 14 residues. The germline V gene encodes CDR1 DFQATT and CDR2 SNEGSKA (reference sequence). The DNA of the CDR3 is TGCAGTGCTAGAGAGAGCAGGGCAAACTATGGCTACACTTTC. This sequence encodes CSARESRANYGYTF.